These 21 T cell receptor beta chains originate from one sample sequenced in a study of molecular identifiers for immune sequencing clone quantification. MiXCR, run by TCRdb on the PCR reads, gives a single entry per CDR3 protein. Seen here are approximately 590,000 distinct CDR3 sequences, roughly 23% observed once, and the top ten hold about 0.81%. The sequenced sample consisted of naive CD8+ T cells from blood, with Jurkat cell RNA spiked in. The subset was: FACS-sorted CD8+CD4-CCR7+CD45RA+ naive T cells. Receptors were obtained from a human donor in good health. Some libraries in this study had Jurkat cell RNA spiked in.

This clonotype was detected many times. The rearrangement links TRBV9 to TRBJ2-3; D might be TRBD1 (6 bases). Germline V gene data show CDR1 as SGDLS and CDR2 as YYNGEE. Trimming took off 3 bases at V and 4 bases at J, with 15 bases between the two ends. The CDR3 runs to 15 residues. The CDR3 loop is CASSGTGFDADTQYF. In DNA form, the CDR3 reads TGTGCCAGCAGCGGAACAGGGTTTGATGCAGATACGCAGTATTTT.

This clonotype was seen a handful of times. This sequence joins TRBV12-3 or TRBV12-4 and TRBJ2-5, with D uncertain. With 2 bases removed from V and 2 bases from J, the gap between germline ends came to 12 bases. The CDR3 spans 15 residues. The CDR3 loop reads CASSLSVLGQETQYF. The CDR3, as DNA: TGTGCCAGCAGTTTAAGCGTGCTGGGGCAAGAGACCCAGTACTTC.

This clonotype was picked up many times. The chain combines TRBV13 with TRBJ2-5; 7 bases line up with TRBD2. The CDR3 extends over 17 amino acids. Looked up from germline, CDR1 is PRHDT and CDR2 is FYEKMQ (reference sequence). V shed 0 bases and J 1 base; nucleotides not matched to a gene: 8. CDR3 nucleotides: TGTGCCAGCAGCTTAGGATCCAGTGGGAGGGCCCAAGAGACCCAGTACTTC. Its translation is CASSLGSSGRAQETQYF.

On this clonotype itself: This could be a read error, since a much larger clone is one nucleotide away. Without the conserved terminal phenylalanine or tryptophan, this CDR3 likely stems from a read error. The chain's CDR3 is CASTPLTAHQETQYL. CDR3 nucleotide sequence: TGTGCCAGCACCCCCCTAACAGCTCACCAAGAGACCCAGTACCTC. This chain connects TRBV6-5 to TRBJ2-5; D unresolved. This CDR3 spans 15 amino acids. CDR1 MNHEY and CDR2 SVGAGI come from the germline V gene. V was cut by 7 bases and J by 0 bases, with 15 bases left in between.

Ten or more counts support this clonotype. The rearrangement links TRBV5-4 to TRBJ1-2, with a weak D call TRBD1 (6 bases). CDR1 is SGHNT and CDR2 is YYREEE in the germline V gene (reference sequence). This CDR3 comprises 14 residues. Trimming stripped 4 bases from V and 5 bases from J, with 15 bases between. The CDR3 loop is CASSSGQDRYGYTF. CDR3 nucleotide sequence: TGTGCCAGCAGCAGCGGTCAGGACAGATATGGCTACACCTTC.

This clonotype was counted many times. The chain is built from TRBV7-9 and TRBJ1-1, with D unresolved. The CDR3 loop spans 12 amino acids. Germline V gives CDR1 SEHNR, CDR2 FQNEAQ (reference sequence). The V gene lost 3 bases and the J gene lost 5 bases, with 7 bases spanning the gap. The CDR3 region has the DNA TGTGCCAGCAGCTTTAGTTTGACTGAAGCTTTCTTT. It encodes CASSFSLTEAFF.

The sample holds many counts of this clonotype. CDR3 nucleotide sequence: TGTGCCAGCAGCTCGCGGGACAGCCTCCACCCTGGGGCCAACGTCCTGACTTTC. This sequence encodes CASSSRDSLHPGANVLTF. The V gene is TRBV7-9, the J gene TRBJ2-6; tentative D call: TRBD1 (7 bases). With 4 bases removed from V and 2 bases from J, the gap between germline ends came to 18 bases. Germline V gene data show CDR1 as SEHNR and CDR2 as FQNEAQ (reference sequence). This CDR3 region has 18 residues.

This chain links TRBV30 with TRBJ2-3; a weak D match, TRBD2 (5 bases). Trimming shortened V by 2 bases and J by 6 bases, and 9 bases separated the two germline ends. This CDR3 spans 12 amino acids. Germline V gene data show CDR1 as GTSNPN and CDR2 as SVGIG (reference sequence). The CDR3 bases are TGTGCCTGGAGTTGGCGAGGGGATACGCAGTATTTT. This sequence encodes CAWSWRGDTQYF.

This clonotype was counted at least ten times. The chain links TRBV2 to TRBJ1-2; D unresolved. There are 15 residues in the CDR3. Germline V CDR1 and CDR2: SNHLY, FYNNEI. Trimming removed 2 bases at V and 5 bases at J, with 15 bases between. CDR3 nucleotides: TGTGCCAGCAGTGAATCTGCAGCCCCAGTATATGGCTACACCTTC. Encoded protein: CASSESAAPVYGYTF.

The chain links TRBV19 to TRBJ2-5, with D possibly matching TRBD1 (6 bases). Germline V gives CDR1 LNHDA, CDR2 SQIVND (reference sequence). This CDR3 comprises 14 residues. V was cut by 5 bases and J by 5 bases, with 15 bases left in between. The CDR3 loop is CASSPLGGYETQYF. CDR3 DNA: TGTGCCAGTAGTCCATTAGGGGGATACGAGACCCAGTACTTC.

This clonotype was recorded many times. The chain employs TRBV7-9 and TRBJ2-2, with D unclear. V was pared by 5 bases and J by 6 bases, with 13 bases between. Germline assignment: CDR1 SEHNR and CDR2 FQNEAQ (reference sequence). The CDR3 is 14 amino acids. The CDR3 region is CASSLLFEAGELFF. CDR3 nucleotides: TGTGCCAGCAGCCTCCTCTTCGAGGCCGGGGAGCTGTTTTTT.

This clonotype turned up a few times. J is TRBJ1-1 and V is TRBV30; 8 bases align to TRBD1. The junction had 9 bases not matched to a gene; V was cut back by 2 bases and J by 10 bases. The germline V gene has CDR1 GTSNPN and CDR2 SVGIG (reference sequence). The CDR3 runs 13 residues. This CDR3 reads CAWSLLQGDIAFF. CDR3 coding DNA: TGTGCCTGGAGTCTTTTACAGGGGGACATAGCTTTCTTT.

This clonotype was detected many times. The chain recombines TRBV20-1 with TRBJ1-6; TRBD1 matches 7 bases. The germline CDR1 and CDR2 sequences are DFQATT and SNEGSKA (reference sequence). V lost 3 bases to trimming and J lost 5 bases; unmatched junction nucleotides: 10. This CDR3 region has 16 residues. In DNA form, the CDR3 reads TGCAGTGCTAGCGTGAAACAGGGGTTGAATAATTCACCCCTCCACTTT. Translating it yields CSASVKQGLNNSPLHF.

As regards this clonotype: A much larger clonotype is one base distant, so this may be a read error. This chain joins TRBV12-3 or TRBV12-4 and TRBJ1-5; D not resolved. V was shortened by 3 bases and J by 5 bases, with 11 bases between the two germline ends. The CDR3 runs 14 residues. The CDR3: CASSLYGRDQPQHF. The CDR3 DNA reads TGTGCCAGCAGTTTGTACGGGCGTGATCAGCCCCAGCATTTT.

This clonotype was seen many times. One end of the junction is discordant with germline, which a read error may explain. The chain joins TRBV6-5 to TRBJ2-7; 9 bases are shared with TRBD2. Germline V CDR1 and CDR2: MNHEY, SVGAGI. The CDR3 extends over 11 amino acids. The CDR3 DNA reads TGCGCCAGTAGCGGGGGCTACGAGCAGTACTTC. Protein product: CASSGGYEQYF.

The chain links TRBV11-1 to TRBJ2-5; D gene ambiguous. V was clipped by 6 bases and J by 5 bases, with 13 bases between them. The CDR3 totals 13 residues. Looked up from germline, CDR1 is SGHAT and CDR2 is FQDESV (reference sequence). This CDR3 reads CASSTRWGETQYF. The CDR3 DNA sequence: TGTGCCAGCAGTACTCGATGGGGTGAGACCCAGTACTTC.

This clonotype was recorded a few times. V and J are TRBV6-2 or TRBV6-3 and TRBJ2-1; D call uncertain. This CDR3 contains 17 residues. Per the germline V gene, CDR1 is MNHEY and CDR2 is SVGEGT. V lost 6 bases to trimming and J lost 4 bases, with 22 bases between them. The CDR3: CASRMFGPSTQYNEQFF. The CDR3 nucleotides are TGTGCCAGCAGAATGTTTGGACCCTCGACGCAGTACAATGAGCAGTTCTTC.

The CDR3 region is CASSIAVAGAYNEQFF. The CDR3 nucleotides are TGTGCCAGTAGTATCGCGGTGGCGGGGGCCTACAATGAGCAGTTCTTC. The genes are TRBV19 and TRBJ2-1; 7 bases are shared with TRBD2. V gave up 3 bases and J gave up 2 bases; unmatched junction bases: 7. Germline V gene sequence: CDR1 LNHDA, CDR2 SQIVND (reference sequence). CDR3 length equals 16 residues.

The genes are TRBV2 and TRBJ2-7; 11 bases line up with TRBD2. CDR1 is SNHLY, CDR2 FYNNEI, per germline. V lost 1 base, J lost 2 bases, and 7 bases stayed unmatched. The CDR3 spans 17 residues. CDR3 nucleotides: TGTGCCAGCAGTGAAGATGGTAAACTAGCGGGGGCCTACGAGCAGTACTTC. Amino acids: CASSEDGKLAGAYEQYF.

This sequence joins TRBV10-3 and TRBJ2-1; D perhaps matches TRBD2 (5 bases). Germline lookup yields CDR1 ENHRY and CDR2 SYGVKD. V lost 2 bases to trimming and J lost 5 bases, with 13 bases between them. The CDR3 has 15 residues. This chain's CDR3 is CAISERLAENNEQFF. In nucleotides, the CDR3 is TGTGCCATCAGTGAGAGGCTAGCAGAAAACAATGAGCAGTTCTTC.

At least ten counts were recorded for this clonotype. The chain combines TRBV28 with TRBJ2-3; the match to TRBD1 covers 8 bases. V trimming: 4 bases; J trimming: 7 bases; junction bases outside the gene matches: 1. Germline CDR1 MDHEN, CDR2 SYDVKM. There are 12 residues in the CDR3. CDR3 residues: CASSWTGYTQYF. For the CDR3, the DNA is TGTGCCAGCAGTTGGACAGGGTATACGCAGTATTTT.